The clone carrying this T cell receptor (beta chain) was seen ten or more times. Researchers made TCR beta libraries by using iRepertoire HTBI primers and running Arm-PCR on CDR3 regions. TCRdb independently ran MiXCR on the multiplex PCR reads; one entry per CDR3 protein. The data show roughly 420,000 distinct CDR3 sequences, over 15% seen once. Sample time point: newly diagnosed GD, antithyroid drugs for less than 3 months. Preparation of the TCR library used RNA extracted from PBMCs. The data stem from a study of regulatory T cells in long-lasting Graves disease. This CDR3 has 14 residues. Germline CDR1 and CDR2: KGHSH and LQKENI. V was pared by 2 bases and J by 6 bases, with 11 bases between. Separately, the same data were catalogued under a study of T cells in Graves' hyperthyroidism and ophthalmopathy. Per that study: Every diagnosis used clinical symptoms, serum thyroxine and TRAb, thyroid ultrasound and orbital computed tomography.

The specimen comprised peripheral blood mononuclear cells (PBMCs), sampled at new diagnosis, from a patient treated with antithyroid drugs. This clonotype was sampled from a young woman with Graves disease. The chain has TRBV18 and TRBJ1-5; D may be TRBD1 (5 bases). CDR3 residues: CASSPEGFGQPQHF. The CDR3 DNA reads TGTGCCAGCTCACCAGAGGGGTTTGGTCAGCCCCAGCATTTT.